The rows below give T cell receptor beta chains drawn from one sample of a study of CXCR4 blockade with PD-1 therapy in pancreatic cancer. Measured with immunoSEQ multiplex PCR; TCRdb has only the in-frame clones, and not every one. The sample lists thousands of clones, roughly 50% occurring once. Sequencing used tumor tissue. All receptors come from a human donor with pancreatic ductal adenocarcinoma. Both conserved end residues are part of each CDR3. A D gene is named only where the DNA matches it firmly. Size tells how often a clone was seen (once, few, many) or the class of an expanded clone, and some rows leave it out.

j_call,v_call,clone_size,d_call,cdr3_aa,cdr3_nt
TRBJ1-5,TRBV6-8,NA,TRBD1,CASTLDRGPQLSQPQHF,TGTGCCAGCACCCTGGACAGGGGGCCGCAACTTAGTCAGCCCCAGCATTTT
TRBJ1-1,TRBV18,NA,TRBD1,CASSPTGQGRDTEAFF,TGTGCCAGCTCACCAACTGGACAGGGTAGGGACACTGAAGCTTTCTTT
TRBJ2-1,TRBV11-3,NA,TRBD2,CASSLVGLGRSDEQFF,TGTGCCAGCAGCTTAGTTGGCCTCGGGAGGTCGGATGAGCAGTTCTTC
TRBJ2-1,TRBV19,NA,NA,CASSIVWAGVGDEQFF,TGTGCCAGTAGTATCGTCTGGGCAGGGGTTGGCGATGAGCAGTTCTTC
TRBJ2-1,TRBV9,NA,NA,CASSVAESGVGEQFF,TGTGCCAGCAGCGTAGCCGAGAGTGGGGTAGGTGAGCAGTTCTTC
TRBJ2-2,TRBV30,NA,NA,CAWSRGGRTGELFF,TGTGCCTGGAGTAGAGGGGGGAGAACCGGGGAGCTGTTTTTT
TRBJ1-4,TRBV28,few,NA,CASSNGGMGEKLFF,TGTGCCAGCAGTAATGGGGGCATGGGTGAAAAACTGTTTTTT
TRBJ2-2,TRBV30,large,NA,CAWRKGGATGELFF,TGTGCCTGGAGGAAGGGGGGCGCGACCGGGGAGCTGTTTTTT
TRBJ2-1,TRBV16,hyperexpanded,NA,CASSQSFNEQFF,TGTGCCAGCAGCCAATCGTTCAATGAGCAGTTCTTC
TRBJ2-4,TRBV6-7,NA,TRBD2,CASSHEGLAGVTGAKNIQYF,TGTGCCAGCAGTCACGAGGGACTAGCGGGAGTAACCGGGGCCAAAAACATTCAGTACTTC
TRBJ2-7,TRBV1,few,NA,CASSRGEARDLEQYF,TGCGCCAGCAGCCGAGGGGAGGCAAGGGACCTCGAGCAGTACTTC
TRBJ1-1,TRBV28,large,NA,CASRRIPAARMNTEAFF,TGTGCCAGCAGGAGGATACCAGCCGCCCGGATGAACACTGAAGCTTTCTTT
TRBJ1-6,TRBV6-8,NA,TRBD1,CASSPSSPPDRGSNSPLHF,TGTGCCAGCAGTCCGAGCTCACCACCCGACAGGGGGTCTAATTCACCCCTCCACTTT
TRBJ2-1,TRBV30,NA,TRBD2,CAWRGSGSYNEQFF,TGTGCCTGGAGAGGTAGCGGGAGCTACAATGAGCAGTTCTTC
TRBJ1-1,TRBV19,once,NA,CASRVGLEMMNTEAFF,TGTGCCAGTCGCGTCGGTCTGGAGATGATGAACACTGAAGCTTTCTTT
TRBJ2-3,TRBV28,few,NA,CASMDPGSDTQYF,TGTGCCAGCATGGACCCGGGCTCGGATACGCAGTATTTT
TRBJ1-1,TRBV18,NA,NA,CASSPPGGWGTEAFF,TGTGCCAGCTCACCACCGGGTGGTTGGGGCACTGAAGCTTTCTTT
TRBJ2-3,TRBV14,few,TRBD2,CASSQRGVDTQYF,TGTGCCAGCAGCCAGCGGGGGGTGGATACGCAGTATTTT
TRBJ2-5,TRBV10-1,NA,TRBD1,CASSGTGGEETQYF,TGCGCCAGCAGTGGGACAGGGGGCGAAGAGACCCAGTACTTC
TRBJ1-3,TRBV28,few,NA,CASSLYTGSSGNTIYF,TGTGCCAGCAGTTTATATACGGGGAGCTCTGGAAACACCATATATTTT